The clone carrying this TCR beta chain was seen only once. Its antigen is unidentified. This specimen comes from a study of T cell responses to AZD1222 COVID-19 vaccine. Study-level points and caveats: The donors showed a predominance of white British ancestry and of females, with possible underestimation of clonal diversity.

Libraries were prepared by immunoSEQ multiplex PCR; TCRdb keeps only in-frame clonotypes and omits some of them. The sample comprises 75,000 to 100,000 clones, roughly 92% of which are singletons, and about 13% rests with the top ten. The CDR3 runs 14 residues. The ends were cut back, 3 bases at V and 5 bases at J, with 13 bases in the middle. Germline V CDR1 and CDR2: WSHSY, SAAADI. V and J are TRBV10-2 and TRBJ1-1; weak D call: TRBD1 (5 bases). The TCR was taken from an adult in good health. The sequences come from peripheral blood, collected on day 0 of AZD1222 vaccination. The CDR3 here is CASSDGGARTEAFF. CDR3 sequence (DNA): TGCGCCAGCAGTGATGGAGGGGCTCGGACTGAAGCTTTCTTT.